This entry lists 27 T cell receptor beta chains sequenced from one sample in a study of identical twins. TCRdb reprocessed the 5' RACE reads via MiXCR and lists one record per CDR3 protein. The repertoire includes 250,000 to 350,000 distinct CDR3 sequences, around 8.8% of them detected once, and over 2% sits in the top ten. These same data were also listed under a study on yellow fever vaccine responses in identical twins.

The material sequenced was memory (CD45RO+) T cells sorted from blood. All receptors come from a young woman in good health.

This clonotype has ten or more counts. The V gene is TRBV20-1, the J gene TRBJ2-7, with D tentatively TRBD2 (5 bases). V was clipped by 4 bases and J by 0 bases, with 7 bases between them. Germline CDR1 DFQATT, CDR2 SNEGSKA (reference sequence). There are 12 residues in the CDR3. DNA of the CDR3: TGCAGTGCTAAAGAGGGCTCCTACGAGCAGTACTTC. As protein: CSAKEGSYEQYF.

This clonotype was counted between two and nine times. The gene calls are TRBV7-9 and TRBJ1-2, with 9 bases lining up with TRBD1. In germline, CDR1 is SEHNR, CDR2 FQNEAQ (reference sequence). V trimming: 7 bases; J trimming: 2 bases; junction bases outside the gene matches: 8. The CDR3 totals 15 residues. The CDR3: CASTWGDRANYGYTF. CDR3 coding DNA: TGTGCCAGCACCTGGGGGGACAGGGCAAACTATGGCTACACCTTC.

This clonotype was found a few times. The chain links TRBV5-1 to TRBJ2-2; TRBD1 aligns across 10 bases. The ends lost 0 bases at V and 2 bases at J; junction bases unmatched: 4. The germline gives CDR1 SGHRS, CDR2 YFSETQ. The CDR3 sequence is 17 residues long. The CDR3 nucleotides are TGCGCCAGCAGCTTGGTACTGACAGGGGGCAACACCGGGGAGCTGTTTTTT. The encoded protein is CASSLVLTGGNTGELFF.

This clonotype was counted ten times or more. The chain couples TRBV20-1 to TRBJ1-1; TRBD1 might be the D (5 bases). V lost 7 bases and J 5 bases, leaving 14 bases between the germline ends. This CDR3 contains 12 residues. Germline loops: CDR1 DFQATT, CDR2 SNEGSKA (reference sequence). The CDR3 sequence: CSERQSLTEAFF. Written as DNA, the CDR3 is TGCAGTGAACGACAGTCTTTGACTGAAGCTTTCTTT.

A few counts support this clonotype. This chain connects TRBV15 to TRBJ2-1; D remains ambiguous. The germline CDR1 and CDR2 sequences are LNHNV and YYDKDF (reference sequence). Trimming removed 0 bases from V and 5 bases from J, with 11 bases in between. The CDR3 runs 15 residues. DNA for the CDR3: TGTGCCACCAGCAGAGAGCAAGCAAAGGACAATGAGCAGTTCTTC. Protein product: CATSREQAKDNEQFF.

This clonotype was recorded a few times. The genes are TRBV19 and TRBJ2-2; 12 nucleotides match TRBD2. This CDR3 has 16 residues. The V and J ends lost 3 bases and 6 bases, in that order; junction bases with no gene match: 5. Germline lookup yields CDR1 LNHDA and CDR2 SQIVND (reference sequence). The DNA for the CDR3 is TGTGCCAGTAGTATGCTAGCGGGGGGGCCTTCCGGGGAGCTGTTTTTT. Protein product: CASSMLAGGPSGELFF.

This chain uses TRBV5-4 with TRBJ2-3; 11 bases match TRBD2. Trimming cost V 4 bases and J 7 bases; bases outside gene matches: 11. CDR3 size: 16 residues. CDR1 and CDR2 from the germline V gene are SGHNT and YYREEE (reference sequence). CDR3 loop: CASSPFTSGGSYTQYF. CDR3 nucleotides: TGTGCCAGCAGCCCATTTACTAGCGGGGGATCCTATACGCAGTATTTT. The whole variable domain, remainder taken from reference TRBV5-4 and TRBJ2-3, is ETGVTQSPTHLIKTRGQQVTLRCSSQSGHNTVSWYQQALGQGPQFIFQYYREEENGRGNFPPRFSGLQFPNYSSELNVNALELDDSALYLCASSPFTSGGSYTQYFGPGTRLTVL.

This clonotype has ten or more counts. The V gene is TRBV6-1, the J gene TRBJ2-1, with a weak D call TRBD1 (5 bases). The CDR3 sequence is 14 residues long. Germline values: CDR1 MNHNS, CDR2 SASEGT. V lost 8 bases, J lost 1 base, and 12 bases lay in between. The DNA of the CDR3 is TGTGCCAGCCGAACAGGTACTTCCTACAATGAGCAGTTCTTC. Translating gives CASRTGTSYNEQFF.

This clonotype has just a few counts. This chain links TRBV20-1 with TRBJ2-1; D possibly corresponds to TRBD2 (5 bases). Between the trimmed V and J ends, which lost 6 bases and 10 bases, there was a span of 10 bases. The CDR3 length is 10 residues. Germline CDR1 reads DFQATT; CDR2 reads SNEGSKA (reference sequence). The chain's CDR3 is CSAERGEQFF. In DNA, the CDR3 is TGCAGTGCAGAACGGGGAGAGCAGTTCTTC.

The J gene is TRBJ1-1, the V gene TRBV19; 11 bases align to TRBD1. The CDR3 runs 17 residues. V shed 2 bases, J shed 4 bases, and the junction held 9 bases outside the gene matches. Germline CDR1 is LNHDA and CDR2 is SQIVND (reference sequence). CDR3 in DNA: TGTGCCAGTAGTATACGGAACACCGGGACAGGGGGCACTGAAGCTTTCTTT. Amino acids: CASSIRNTGTGGTEAFF.

The chain combines TRBV20-1 with TRBJ2-3; the D call may be TRBD1 or TRBD2 (5 bases each). The V gene's germline CDR1 is DFQATT and CDR2 SNEGSKA (reference sequence). The CDR3 extends over 15 amino acids. V was trimmed by 3 bases and J by 14 bases, leaving 27 bases between them. The CDR3 DNA reads as TGCAGTGCTAGTAACCGGGACCCCTCGAGACGAAGGGGGTATTTT. The encoded protein is CSASNRDPSRRRGYF.

There are many counts of this clonotype. The chain is built from TRBV20-1 and TRBJ2-5, with D perhaps matching TRBD2 (6 bases). This CDR3 has 15 amino acids. CDR1 is DFQATT and CDR2 is SNEGSKA in the germline V gene (reference sequence). Trimming shortened V by 0 bases and J by 4 bases, and 15 bases separated the two germline ends. DNA for the CDR3: TGCAGTGCTAGAGATGCGACTAGTCCCCCAGAGACCCAGTACTTC. As protein: CSARDATSPPETQYF.

At least ten counts were recorded for this clonotype. The chain uses TRBV29-1 and TRBJ2-3; TRBD1 aligns across 9 bases. The CDR3 is 16 amino acids. Germline-derived CDR1 and CDR2 are SQVTM and ANQGSEA. V shed 0 bases and J 1 base; nucleotides not matched to a gene: 5. The DNA for the CDR3 is TGCAGCGTTGAAGATCGATGGGACAGGGGCACAGATACGCAGTATTTT. As protein: CSVEDRWDRGTDTQYF.

This clonotype was counted at least ten times. The chain joins TRBV4-1 to TRBJ2-7; 8 bases fit TRBD1. The CDR3 length is 15 residues. The germline V gene has CDR1 MGHRA and CDR2 YSYEKL. Trimming took 3 bases from V and 3 from J; bases not matched to a gene: 7. The DNA for the CDR3 is TGCGCCAGCAGCCACACTGGACAGGGTAACTACGAGCAGTACGTC. The encoded protein is CASSHTGQGNYEQYV.

This clonotype occurred many times. The J gene is TRBJ1-5, the V gene TRBV5-1; D is undetermined. The CDR3 has 18 residues. Germline lookup yields CDR1 SGHRS and CDR2 YFSETQ. Trimming took off 0 bases at V and 0 bases at J, with 16 bases between the two ends. CDR3 DNA: TGCGCCAGCAGCTTGGTTCCTCGAAACAGTGATAGCAATCAGCCCCAGCATTTT. Its protein product is CASSLVPRNSDSNQPQHF.

This clonotype was recorded many times. The chain uses TRBV5-1 and TRBJ2-1; possibly TRBD2 for D (5 bases). The length of the CDR3 is 15 residues. V was shortened by 3 bases and J by 0 bases, with 10 bases between the two germline ends. CDR1 SGHRS and CDR2 YFSETQ come from the germline V gene. The DNA of the CDR3 is TGCGCCAGCAGCTCCAGCGGCAGCTCCTACAATGAGCAGTTCTTC. This encodes CASSSSGSSYNEQFF.

This clonotype was observed many times. This chain uses TRBV6-1 with TRBJ2-2, with D perhaps being TRBD1 or TRBD2 (5 bases each). Germline V gene lookup returns CDR1 MNHNS and CDR2 SASEGT. Trimming removed 2 bases from V and 6 bases from J, with 7 bases in between. This CDR3 spans 13 amino acids. The CDR3 loop reads CASSERGPGELFF. CDR3 in DNA: TGTGCCAGCAGTGAACGGGGACCCGGGGAGCTGTTTTTT.

This clonotype was seen ten or more times. The rearrangement uses TRBV18 and TRBJ1-2; D is undetermined. Trimming cost V 1 base and J 3 bases, with 12 bases left between them. Germline CDR1 KGHSH, CDR2 LQKENI. This CDR3 has 15 amino acids. The CDR3 DNA reads TGTGCCAGCTCACCACTTCCCGGGATCCACTATGGCTACACCTTC. This sequence encodes CASSPLPGIHYGYTF.

The table lists this clonotype with a few counts. The genes are TRBV7-8 and TRBJ1-6; possible D gene TRBD1, 5 bases. The CDR3 covers 15 residues. The V gene lost 0 bases and the J gene lost 7 bases, with 10 bases spanning the gap. Germline lookup yields CDR1 SGHVS and CDR2 FQNEAQ. CDR3 in amino acids: CASSLAVRGNSPLHF. The CDR3 coding sequence is TGTGCCAGCAGCTTAGCGGTTCGGGGCAATTCACCCCTCCACTTT.

This chain uses TRBV5-5 with TRBJ1-4, with D uncertain. The CDR3 spans 12 residues. Trimming took off 4 bases at V and 17 bases at J, with 18 bases between the two ends. Germline V CDR1 and CDR2: SGHKS, YYEKEE (reference sequence). CDR3 sequence (DNA): TGTGCCAGCAGCCCCAAGTCCGGACGGCTTTTTTTT. It codes for CASSPKSGRLFF.

The sample holds a few counts of this clonotype. V usage is TRBV20-1 and J usage is TRBJ2-1; TRBD2 matches 8 bases. Germline trimming cut 8 bases from V and 3 bases from J; bases unmatched to any gene: 3. Germline V lookup: CDR1 DFQATT, CDR2 SNEGSKA (reference sequence). There are 12 residues in the CDR3. CDR3 sequence (DNA): TGCAGTAGAGCGGGGGTCTACAATGAGCAGTTCTTC. Its protein product is CSRAGVYNEQFF.

J is TRBJ2-7 and V is TRBV15; D possibly corresponds to TRBD1 (5 bases). Germline values: CDR1 LNHNV, CDR2 YYDKDF (reference sequence). This CDR3 region has 16 residues. V was shortened by 6 bases and J by 4 bases, with 22 bases between the two germline ends. CDR3 nucleotides: TGTGCCACCAGAGTAGGGGTCACCCTAAGCAAATACGAGCAGTACGTC. Translated: CATRVGVTLSKYEQYV.

The V call is TRBV6-1, the J call TRBJ1-6; 9 positions agree with TRBD1. V was clipped by 6 bases and J by 8 bases; unmatched bases: 8. This CDR3 spans 15 amino acids. Looked up from germline, CDR1 is MNHNS and CDR2 is SASEGT. For the CDR3, the DNA is TGTGCCAGCAGCGCCCCGGGACAGGGTGATTCACCCCTCCACTTT. Its protein product is CASSAPGQGDSPLHF.

There are many counts of this clonotype. This rearrangement joins TRBV12-5 to TRBJ1-1; D might be TRBD1 (6 bases). Per germline, CDR1 LGHNT and CDR2 FRNRAP. V lost 7 bases and J lost 7, with 19 bases in between. The CDR3 covers 14 residues. CDR3 amino acids: CASALYQGKDEAFF. In DNA form, the CDR3 reads TGTGCTAGTGCTCTATACCAGGGGAAGGATGAAGCTTTCTTT.

This chain links TRBV25-1 with TRBJ2-7; TRBD1 might be the D (6 bases). The CDR3 sequence is 12 residues long. CDR1 is MGHDK and CDR2 is SYGVNS in the germline V gene. Trimming took off 7 bases at V and 5 bases at J, with 12 bases between the two ends. CDR3 sequence: CASTFGQNEQYF. In DNA form, the CDR3 reads TGTGCCAGCACCTTCGGACAGAACGAGCAGTACTTC.

The chain links TRBV5-4 to TRBJ1-2, with 10 bases identical to TRBD1. The length of the CDR3 is 14 residues. V shed 3 bases, J shed 7 bases, and the junction held 6 bases outside the gene matches. Germline V gives CDR1 SGHNT, CDR2 YYREEE (reference sequence). CDR3 nucleotides: TGTGCCAGCAGCTCGGGACAGGGGTTAGTTGGCTACACCTTC. This gives the protein CASSSGQGLVGYTF.

The rearrangement links TRBV27 to TRBJ2-7; D is unclear. The germline gives CDR1 MNHEY, CDR2 SMNVEV (reference sequence). V lost 5 bases to trimming and J lost 6 bases, with 14 bases between them. The CDR3 has 13 amino acids. The CDR3 loop is CASSPFGESEQYV. CDR3 in DNA: TGTGCCAGCAGTCCTTTTGGGGAAAGCGAGCAGTACGTC.